This TCR beta chain was identified during a study of blood T cell repertoires in COVID-19. Study-level information: Sites in the United States, Italy and Spain provided acute and convalescent COVID-19 samples.

The protocol was immunoSEQ multiplex PCR, while the TCRdb copy is restricted to in-frame clones and leaves out a portion. Among a few hundred thousand clones listed, 80% to 90% were seen once. The V gene end was trimmed by 0 bases and the J gene end by 0 bases; junction bases not matched to a gene: 8. This CDR3 is 19 amino acids long. The germline gives CDR1 MNHEY, CDR2 SMNVEV (reference sequence). The origin of this receptor is a woman in her fifties or sixties with acute or convalescent COVID-19. The sample was peripheral blood. The chain employs TRBV27 and TRBJ2-1, with TRBD2 identical over 10 bases. The CDR3 loop is CASSLSYRTSGSSYNEQFF. In nucleotides, the CDR3 is TGTGCCAGCAGTTTATCTTATAGGACTAGCGGCAGCTCCTACAATGAGCAGTTCTTC.